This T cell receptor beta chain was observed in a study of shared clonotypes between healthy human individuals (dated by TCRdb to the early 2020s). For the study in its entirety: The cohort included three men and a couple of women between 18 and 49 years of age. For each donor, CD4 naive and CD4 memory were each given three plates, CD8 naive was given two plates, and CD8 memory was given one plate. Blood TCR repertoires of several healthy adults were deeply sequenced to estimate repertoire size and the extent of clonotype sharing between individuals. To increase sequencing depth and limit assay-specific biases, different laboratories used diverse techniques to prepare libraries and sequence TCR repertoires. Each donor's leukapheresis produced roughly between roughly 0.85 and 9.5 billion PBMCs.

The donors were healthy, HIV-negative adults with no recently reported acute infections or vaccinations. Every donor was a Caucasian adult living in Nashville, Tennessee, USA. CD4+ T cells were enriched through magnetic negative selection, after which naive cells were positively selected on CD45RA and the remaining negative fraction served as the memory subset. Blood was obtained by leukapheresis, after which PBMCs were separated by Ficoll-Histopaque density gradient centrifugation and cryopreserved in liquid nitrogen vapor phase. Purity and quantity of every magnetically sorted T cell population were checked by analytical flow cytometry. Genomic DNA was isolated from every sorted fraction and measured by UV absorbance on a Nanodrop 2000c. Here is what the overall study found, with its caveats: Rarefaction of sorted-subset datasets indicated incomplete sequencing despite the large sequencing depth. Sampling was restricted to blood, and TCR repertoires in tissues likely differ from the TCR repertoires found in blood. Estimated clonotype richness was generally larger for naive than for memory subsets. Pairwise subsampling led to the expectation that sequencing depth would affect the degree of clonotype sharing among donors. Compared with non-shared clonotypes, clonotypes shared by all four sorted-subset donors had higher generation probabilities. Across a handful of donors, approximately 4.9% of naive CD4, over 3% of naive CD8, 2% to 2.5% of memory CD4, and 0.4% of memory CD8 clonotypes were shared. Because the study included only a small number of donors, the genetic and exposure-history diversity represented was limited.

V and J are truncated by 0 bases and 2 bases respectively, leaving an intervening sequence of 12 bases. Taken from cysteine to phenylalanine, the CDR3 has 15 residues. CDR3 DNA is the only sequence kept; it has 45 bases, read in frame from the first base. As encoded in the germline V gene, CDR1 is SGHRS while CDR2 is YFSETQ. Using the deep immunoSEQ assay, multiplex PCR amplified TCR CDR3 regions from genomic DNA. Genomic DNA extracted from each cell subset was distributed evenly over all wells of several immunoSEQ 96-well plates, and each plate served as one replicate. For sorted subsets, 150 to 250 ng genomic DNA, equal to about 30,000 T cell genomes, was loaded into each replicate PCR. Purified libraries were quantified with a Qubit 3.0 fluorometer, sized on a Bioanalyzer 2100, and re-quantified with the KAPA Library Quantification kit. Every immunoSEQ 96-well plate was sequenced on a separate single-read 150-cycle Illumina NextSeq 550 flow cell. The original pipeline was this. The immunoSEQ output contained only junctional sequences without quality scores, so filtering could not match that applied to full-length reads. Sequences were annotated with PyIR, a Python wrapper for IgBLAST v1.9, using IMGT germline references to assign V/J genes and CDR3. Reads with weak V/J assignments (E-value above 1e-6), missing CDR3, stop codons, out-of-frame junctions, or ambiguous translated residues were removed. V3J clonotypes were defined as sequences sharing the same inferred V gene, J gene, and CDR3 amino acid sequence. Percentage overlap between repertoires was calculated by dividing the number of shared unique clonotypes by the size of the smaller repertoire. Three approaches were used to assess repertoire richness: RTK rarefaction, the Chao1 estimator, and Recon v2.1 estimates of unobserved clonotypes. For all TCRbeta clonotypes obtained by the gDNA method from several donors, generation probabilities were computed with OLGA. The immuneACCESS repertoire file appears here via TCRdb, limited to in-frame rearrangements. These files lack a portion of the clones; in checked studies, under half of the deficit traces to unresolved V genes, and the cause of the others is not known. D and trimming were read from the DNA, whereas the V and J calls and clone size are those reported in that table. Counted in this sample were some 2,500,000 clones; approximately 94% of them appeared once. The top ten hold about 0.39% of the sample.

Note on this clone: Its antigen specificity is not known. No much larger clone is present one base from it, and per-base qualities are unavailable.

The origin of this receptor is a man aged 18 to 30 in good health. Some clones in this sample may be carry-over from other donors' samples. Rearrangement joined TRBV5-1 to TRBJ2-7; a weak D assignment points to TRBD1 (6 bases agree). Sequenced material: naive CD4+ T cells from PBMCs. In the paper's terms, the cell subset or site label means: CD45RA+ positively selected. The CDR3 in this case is CASSLVLGATYEQYF. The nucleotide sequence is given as TGCGCCAGCAGCTTGGTACTGGGGGCGACCTACGAGCAGTACTTC.